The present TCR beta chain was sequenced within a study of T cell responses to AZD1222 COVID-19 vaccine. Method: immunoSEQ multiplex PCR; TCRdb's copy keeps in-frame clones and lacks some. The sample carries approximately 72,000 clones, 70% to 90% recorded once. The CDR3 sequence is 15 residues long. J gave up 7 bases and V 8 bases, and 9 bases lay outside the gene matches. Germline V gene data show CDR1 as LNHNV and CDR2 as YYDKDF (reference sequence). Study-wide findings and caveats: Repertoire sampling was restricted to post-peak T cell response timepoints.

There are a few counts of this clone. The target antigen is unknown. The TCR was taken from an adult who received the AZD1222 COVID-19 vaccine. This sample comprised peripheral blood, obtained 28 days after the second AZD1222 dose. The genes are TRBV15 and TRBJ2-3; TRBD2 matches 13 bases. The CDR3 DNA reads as TGTGCCACCGACTCCGGACTAGCGGGAGCTAATACGCAGTATTTT. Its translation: CATDSGLAGANTQYF.